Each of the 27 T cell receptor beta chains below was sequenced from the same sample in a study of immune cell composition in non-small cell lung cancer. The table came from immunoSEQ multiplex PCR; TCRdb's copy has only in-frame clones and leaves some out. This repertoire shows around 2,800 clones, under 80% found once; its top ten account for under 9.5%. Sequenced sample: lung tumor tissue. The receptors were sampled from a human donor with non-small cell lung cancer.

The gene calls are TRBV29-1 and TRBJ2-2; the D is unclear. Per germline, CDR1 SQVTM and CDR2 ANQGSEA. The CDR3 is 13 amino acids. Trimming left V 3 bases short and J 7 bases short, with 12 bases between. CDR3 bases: TGCAGCGTTGATGGGCGACGATACGGGGAGCTGTTTTTT. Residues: CSVDGRRYGELFF.

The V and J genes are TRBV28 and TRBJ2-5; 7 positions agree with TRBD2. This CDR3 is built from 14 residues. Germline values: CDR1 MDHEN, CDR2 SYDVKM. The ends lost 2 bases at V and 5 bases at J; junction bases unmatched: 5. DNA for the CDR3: TGTGCCAGCAGTTTAAGGGGAGGGCCGGAGACCCAGTACTTC. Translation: CASSLRGGPETQYF.

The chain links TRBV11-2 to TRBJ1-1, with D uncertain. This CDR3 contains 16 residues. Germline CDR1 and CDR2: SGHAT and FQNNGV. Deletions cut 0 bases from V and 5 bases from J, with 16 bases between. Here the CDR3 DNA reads TGTGCCAGCAGCTTAGAAGGTGTCGGGGTGAGGACTGAAGCTTTCTTT. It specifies CASSLEGVGVRTEAFF.

The CDR3 is CASSGNLRRKNIQYF. The CDR3, as DNA: TGTGCCAGCAGCGGAAACTTGAGGAGGAAAAACATTCAGTACTTC. The chain couples TRBV9 to TRBJ2-4; weak D call: TRBD2 (5 bases). There are 15 residues in the CDR3. Germline V gives CDR1 SGDLS, CDR2 YYNGEE. V was clipped by 3 bases and J by 4 bases, with 14 bases between them.

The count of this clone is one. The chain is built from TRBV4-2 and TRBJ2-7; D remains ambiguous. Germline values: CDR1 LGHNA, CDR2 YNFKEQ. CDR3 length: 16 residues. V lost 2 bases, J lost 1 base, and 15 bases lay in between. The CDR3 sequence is CASSQITMTGSYEQYF. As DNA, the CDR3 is TGTGCCAGCAGCCAAATCACGATGACTGGTTCCTACGAGCAGTACTTC.

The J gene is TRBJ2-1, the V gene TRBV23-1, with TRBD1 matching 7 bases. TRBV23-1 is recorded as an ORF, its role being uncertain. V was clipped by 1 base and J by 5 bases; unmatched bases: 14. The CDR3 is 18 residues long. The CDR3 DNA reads TGCGCCAGCAGTCAATTTAGACAGGGATACTCGAAAAACAATGAGCAGTTCTTC. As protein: CASSQFRQGYSKNNEQFF.

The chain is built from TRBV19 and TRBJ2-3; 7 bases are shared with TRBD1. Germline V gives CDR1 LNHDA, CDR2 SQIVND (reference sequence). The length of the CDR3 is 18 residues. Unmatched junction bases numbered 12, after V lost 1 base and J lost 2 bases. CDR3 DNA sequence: TGTGCCAGTAGTATAGGAGGAAGACAGGGCTTTTTCACAGATACGCAGTATTTT. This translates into CASSIGGRQGFFTDTQYF.

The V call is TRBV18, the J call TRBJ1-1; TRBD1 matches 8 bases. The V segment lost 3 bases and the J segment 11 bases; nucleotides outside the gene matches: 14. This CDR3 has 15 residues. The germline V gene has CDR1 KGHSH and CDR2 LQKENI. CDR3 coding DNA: TGTGCCAGCTCACCTCGCGTTGGGCAGGGGGCAGACGCTTTCTTT. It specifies CASSPRVGQGADAFF.

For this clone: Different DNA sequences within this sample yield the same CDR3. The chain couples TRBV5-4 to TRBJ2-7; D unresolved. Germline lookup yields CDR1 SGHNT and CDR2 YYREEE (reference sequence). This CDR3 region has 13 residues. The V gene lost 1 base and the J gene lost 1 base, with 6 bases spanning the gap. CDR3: CASSLPHSYEQYF. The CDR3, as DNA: TGTGCCAGCAGCTTGCCCCATTCCTACGAGCAGTACTTC.

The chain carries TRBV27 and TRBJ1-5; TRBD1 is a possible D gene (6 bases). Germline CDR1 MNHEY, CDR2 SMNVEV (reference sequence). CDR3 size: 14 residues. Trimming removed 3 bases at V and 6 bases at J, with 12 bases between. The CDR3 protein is CASSLTGHRQPQHF. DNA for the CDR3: TGTGCCAGCAGTTTGACGGGACACCGTCAGCCCCAGCATTTT.

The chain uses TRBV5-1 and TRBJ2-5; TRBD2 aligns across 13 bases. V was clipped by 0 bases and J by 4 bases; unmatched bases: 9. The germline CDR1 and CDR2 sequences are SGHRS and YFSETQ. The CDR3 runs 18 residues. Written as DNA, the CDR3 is TGCGCCAGCAGCTTGGAACTAGCGGGAGGGTATGGCGGAGAGACCCAGTACTTC. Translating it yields CASSLELAGGYGGETQYF. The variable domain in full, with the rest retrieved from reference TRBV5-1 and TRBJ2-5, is KAGVTQTPRYLIKTRGQQVTLSCSPISGHRSVSWYQQTPGQGLQFLFEYFSETQRNKGNFPGRFSGRQFSNSRSEMNVSTLELGDSALYLCASSLELAGGYGGETQYFGPGTRLLVL.

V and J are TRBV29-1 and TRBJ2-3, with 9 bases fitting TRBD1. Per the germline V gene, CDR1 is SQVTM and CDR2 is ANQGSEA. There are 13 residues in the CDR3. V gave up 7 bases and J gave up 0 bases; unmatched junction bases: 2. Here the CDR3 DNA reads TGCAGCGGGACAGGGGCTAGCACAGATACGCAGTATTTT. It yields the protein CSGTGASTDTQYF.

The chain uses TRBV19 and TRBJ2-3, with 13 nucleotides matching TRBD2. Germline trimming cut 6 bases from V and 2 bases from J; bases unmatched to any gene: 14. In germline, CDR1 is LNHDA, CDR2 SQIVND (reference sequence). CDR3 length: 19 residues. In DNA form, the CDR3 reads TGTGCCAGTAGCCGCCGGACTAGCGGGAGAGGGGGGGTCACAGATACGCAGTATTTT. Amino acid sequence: CASSRRTSGRGGVTDTQYF.

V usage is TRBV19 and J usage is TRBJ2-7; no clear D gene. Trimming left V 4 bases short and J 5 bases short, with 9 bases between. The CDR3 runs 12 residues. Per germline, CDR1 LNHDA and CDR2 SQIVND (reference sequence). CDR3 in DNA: TGTGCCAGTAGTAGTTCAAGAGACGAGCAGTACTTC. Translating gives CASSSSRDEQYF.

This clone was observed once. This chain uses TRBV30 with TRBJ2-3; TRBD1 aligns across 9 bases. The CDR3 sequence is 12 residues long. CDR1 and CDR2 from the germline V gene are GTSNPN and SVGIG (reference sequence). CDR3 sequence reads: CAKGTGTDTQYF. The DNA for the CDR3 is TGTGCAAAGGGGACAGGGACAGATACGCAGTATTTT.

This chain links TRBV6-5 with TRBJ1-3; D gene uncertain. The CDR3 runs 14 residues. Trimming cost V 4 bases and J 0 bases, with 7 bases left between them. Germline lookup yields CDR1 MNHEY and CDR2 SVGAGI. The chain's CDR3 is CASSSVGSGNTIYF. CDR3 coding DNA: TGTGCCAGCAGTTCTGTCGGCTCTGGAAACACCATATATTTT.

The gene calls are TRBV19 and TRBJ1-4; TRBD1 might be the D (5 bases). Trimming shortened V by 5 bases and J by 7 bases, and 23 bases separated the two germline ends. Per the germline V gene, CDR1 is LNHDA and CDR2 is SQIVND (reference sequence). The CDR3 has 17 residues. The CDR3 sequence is CASSPLWGAVRSEKLFF. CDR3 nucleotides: TGTGCCAGTAGTCCACTATGGGGCGCCGTAAGGAGTGAAAAACTGTTTTTT.

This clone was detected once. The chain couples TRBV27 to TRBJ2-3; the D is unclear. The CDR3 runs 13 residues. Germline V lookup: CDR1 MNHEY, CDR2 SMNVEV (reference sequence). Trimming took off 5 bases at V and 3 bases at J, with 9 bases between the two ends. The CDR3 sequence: CASSPQVTDTQYF. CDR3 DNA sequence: TGTGCCAGCAGTCCCCAGGTAACAGATACGCAGTATTTT.

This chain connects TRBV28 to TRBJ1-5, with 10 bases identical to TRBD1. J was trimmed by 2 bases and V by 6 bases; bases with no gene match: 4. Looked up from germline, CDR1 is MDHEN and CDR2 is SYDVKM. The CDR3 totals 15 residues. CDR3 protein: CASRQGTGGNQPQHF. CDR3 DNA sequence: TGTGCCAGCAGACAAGGGACAGGGGGCAATCAGCCCCAGCATTTT.

The CDR3 here is CASKVAGGIYEQFF. The CDR3 bases are TGTGCCAGCAAGGTGGCGGGAGGGATCTATGAGCAGTTCTTC. J is TRBJ2-1 and V is TRBV2, with TRBD2 identical over 9 bases. Germline V gives CDR1 SNHLY, CDR2 FYNNEI. With V trimmed by 7 bases and J by 8 bases, 9 bases remained unmatched. The CDR3 is 14 residues long.

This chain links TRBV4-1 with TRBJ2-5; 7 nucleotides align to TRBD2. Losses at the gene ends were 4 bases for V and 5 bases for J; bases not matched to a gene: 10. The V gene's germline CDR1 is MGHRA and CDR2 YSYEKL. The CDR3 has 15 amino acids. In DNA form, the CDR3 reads TGCGCCAGCAGCCGCTGGGACCCCGGGAGGGAGACCCAGTACTTC. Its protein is CASSRWDPGRETQYF.

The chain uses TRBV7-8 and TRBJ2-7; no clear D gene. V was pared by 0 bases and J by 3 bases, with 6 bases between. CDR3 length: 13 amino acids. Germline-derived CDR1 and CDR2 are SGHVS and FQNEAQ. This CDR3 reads CASSLASVYEQYF. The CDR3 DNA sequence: TGTGCCAGCAGCTTAGCTTCAGTCTACGAGCAGTACTTC. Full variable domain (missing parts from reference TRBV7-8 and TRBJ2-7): GAGVSQSPRYKVAKRGQDVALRCDPISGHVSLFWYQQALGQGPEFLTYFQNEAQLDKSGLPSDRFFAERPEGSVSTLKIQRTQQEDSAVYLCASSLASVYEQYFGPGTRLTVT.

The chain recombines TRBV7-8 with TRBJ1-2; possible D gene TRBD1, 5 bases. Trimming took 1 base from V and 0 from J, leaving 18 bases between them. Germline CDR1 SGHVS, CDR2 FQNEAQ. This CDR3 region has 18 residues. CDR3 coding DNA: TGTGCCAGCAGCTTAGATAGAGGCTATGGGGGGACTAACTATGGCTACACCTTC. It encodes CASSLDRGYGGTNYGYTF.

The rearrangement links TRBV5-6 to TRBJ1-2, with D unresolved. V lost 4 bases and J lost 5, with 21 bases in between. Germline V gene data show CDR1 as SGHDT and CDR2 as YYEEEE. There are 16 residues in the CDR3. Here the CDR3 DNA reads TGTGCCAGCAGCCCCCGCGGAGGTGAAAGCCTATATGGCTACACCTTC. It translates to CASSPRGGESLYGYTF.

In nucleotides, the CDR3 is TGTGCCAGCAGTCCGACTAGCGGGGAAACCCGAGTGGCCAAAAACATTCAGTACTTC. Its translation is CASSPTSGETRVAKNIQYF. V is TRBV27 and J is TRBJ2-4; 11 bases align to TRBD2. With V trimmed by 5 bases and J by 1 base, 13 bases remained unmatched. The CDR3 totals 19 residues. Germline CDR1 and CDR2: MNHEY and SMNVEV (reference sequence).

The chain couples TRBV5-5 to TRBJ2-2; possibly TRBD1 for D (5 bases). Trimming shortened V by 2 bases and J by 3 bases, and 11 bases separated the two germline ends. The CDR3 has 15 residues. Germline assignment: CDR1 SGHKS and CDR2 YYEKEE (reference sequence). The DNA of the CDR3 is TGTGCCAGCAGCTTTTTGTCCAGGGACACCGGGGAGCTGTTTTTT. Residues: CASSFLSRDTGELFF.

The CDR3 reads CASSDQGGNIQYF. DNA of the CDR3: TGTGCCAGCAGTGATCAGGGAGGAAACATTCAGTACTTC. The rearrangement links TRBV6-1 to TRBJ2-4; tentative D call: TRBD2 (6 bases). Germline V gene lookup returns CDR1 MNHNS and CDR2 SASEGT. With 3 bases removed from V and 6 bases from J, the gap between germline ends came to 9 bases. CDR3 length: 13 residues.